This TCR beta chain was identified during a study of blood T cell repertoires in COVID-19 (dated by TCRdb to 2020 to 2021). Regarding the complete study: The collaborator samples originated in the United States, Italy and Spain and spanned the acute and convalescent phases of COVID-19. The material from the prospective study consisted of cDNA or gDNA derived from T cells, B-cell-depleted T cells, or PBMCs. The dataset comprised deeply sampled blood TCRbeta repertoires from subjects exposed to, actively infected with, or recovered from COVID-19. The repertoires were released in a freely available public database intended as a resource for research on the immune response to SARS-CoV-2. The samples were drawn from two sources: the first 160 participants of the ongoing ImmuneRACE study, and 1,200 or so subjects contributed by 6 global collaborators. The sample metadata nearly always contained a de-identified subject ID, COVID-19 status, age in years and sex. Where available, HLA class I and class II types were obtained from metadata supplied by the sample provider rather than from assay-based typing.

On this clone itself: Its specific antigen is unknown. No base-level quality is on record; no much larger clone is a single base apart.

The immunoSEQ Assay, a bias-controlled multiplex PCR, was used to amplify TCRbeta CDR3 regions from genomic DNA. As for the original processing: The number of nucleated cells in each sample was estimated from the amplification of reference gene primers within the assay. To quantify the absolute abundance of each unique TCRbeta CDR3 rearrangement, sequence reads were collapsed and filtered. For each sample, productive Simpson clonality was calculated as the square root of Simpson's diversity index over productive rearrangements. The clones in this table, taken by TCRdb from immuneACCESS, are in-frame only. Not every clone is retained; where verified, under half of the shortfall comes from an unresolved V gene, and the cause of the rest is unknown. V and J calls and clone size are those listed in that table; D and trimming were worked out from the DNA. The sample table contains 150,000 to 200,000 clones; only one count was recorded for more than 85% of them. The ten most abundant clones make up 0.58% of the sample.

Taken from cysteine to phenylalanine, the CDR3 has 14 residues. Just CDR3 DNA is preserved here, 42 bases in frame from base 1. The V end loses 2 bases and the J end loses 6 bases, and a stretch of 13 bases separates them. Sequences MNHEY (CDR1) and SVGAGI (CDR2) are obtained from the germline V gene. Points the paper makes about the study in general: The quantity of clinical and demographic metadata differed by source and by participant and was supplied without curation.

One collaborating source in Seattle enrolled patients during active infection and followed them longitudinally through the course of disease. Collaborating institutions collected whole blood in K2EDTA tubes following their own protocols. For TCRbeta analysis, collaborators shipped samples in one of three forms: frozen whole blood, isolated PBMCs, or DNA extracted from either of those sample types. The sample consisted of peripheral blood. The chain couples TRBV6-5 to TRBJ1-2; no D gene can be assigned with confidence. The sequence derives from a man aged 55-75 years with COVID-19, enrolled during active disease. The nucleotide sequence reads as follows: TGTGCCAGCAGTTACGATCGGGGATTAGATGGCTACACCTTC. Translated, it gives CASSYDRGLDGYTF.